In its sample, the clone carrying this TCR beta chain was seen a few times. Its target is not known. CDR3 length equals 13 residues. Germline V gene sequence: CDR1 MNHEY, CDR2 SVGAGI. Trimming took 3 bases from V and 8 from J, leaving 13 bases between them. 60 Vbeta and 13 Jbeta primers were used in PCR. Authors' methods: An analysis performed later counted about 80 million unique TCR beta chains (approximately 11 million of them shared). Some clones are missing from TCRdb's copy, which holds only in-frame ones; the method was immunoSEQ multiplex PCR. V and J calls plus clone size are reproduced from that table; the DNA served to infer D and trimming. The repertoire consists of approximately 93,000 clones, with 65% occurring once and the leading ten covering about 5.5%. The source of the sample is a study of cytomegalovirus exposure and HLA in healthy donors. Broader study findings: Researchers reported in a later analysis that a missense DCLRE1C variant was tied to TCR beta V- and J-gene trimming.

The chain is built from TRBV6-5 and TRBJ1-2; D is ambiguous. This clonotype was sampled from a boy younger than 18 in good health and CMV-seropositive. Sequences were obtained from PBMCs. The CDR3 spells CASSYSRGMGYTF. The CDR3 DNA is TGTGCCAGCAGTTATAGTAGAGGCATGGGCTACACCTTC.